This TCR beta chain originates from a study of T cell changes during pregnancy in multiple sclerosis. Sequencing was performed with immunoSEQ multiplex PCR; in TCRdb, only in-frame clones are kept and a portion is missing. The sample carries over 90,000 clones, 90% recorded once. The sample here was peripheral blood, taken in the second trimester of pregnancy. This clonotype originated in a female donor in good health, enrolled as a control in a pregnancy study.

The DNA of the CDR3 is TGTGCCAGCAGCCTCGATCTGGACAGATTCACAGATACGCAGTATTTT. Residues: CASSLDLDRFTDTQYF. The genes are TRBV7-9 and TRBJ2-3; perhaps TRBD1 as D (6 bases). This CDR3 is 16 amino acids long. CDR1 and CDR2 from the germline V gene are SEHNR and FQNEAQ (reference sequence). The ends were cut back, 5 bases at V and 2 bases at J, with 17 bases in the middle.